These T cell receptor beta chains were read from a single sample in a study of shared clonotypes between healthy human individuals. Sequencing used immunoSEQ multiplex PCR; TCRdb keeps in-frame clones, though not all of them. This table holds fewer than 2.5 million clones, 93% found once. The sample taken for sequencing was naive CD4+ T cells from PBMCs. The receptor set was obtained from a man younger than 30 in good health. Some clones in this sample may be carry-over from other donors' samples. Each CDR3 is given with its conserved first and last residue. D genes are given only for firm matches. Size tells how often a clone was seen (once, few, many) or the class of an expanded clone, and some rows leave it out.

abundance,v_gene,j_gene,d_gene,CDR3aa,CDR3nt
-,TRBV2,TRBJ1-5,-,CASKSGADQPQHF,TGTGCCAGCAAAAGTGGGGCGGATCAGCCCCAGCATTTT
-,TRBV18,TRBJ1-1,-,CASSPSGGPITEAFF,TGTGCCAGCTCACCAAGCGGGGGGCCGATCACTGAAGCTTTCTTT
-,TRBV6-6,TRBJ2-5,-,CASIRKQGVVSETQYF,TGTGCCAGCATCCGAAAACAGGGTGTAGTGTCAGAGACCCAGTACTTC
-,TRBV19,TRBJ1-5,-,CASRGRGHQPQHF,TGTGCCAGTAGGGGACGGGGACATCAGCCCCAGCATTTT
few,TRBV6-5,TRBJ1-1,-,CASGGALAEAFF,TGTGCCAGCGGCGGGGCTTTGGCTGAAGCTTTCTTT
-,TRBV30,TRBJ2-3,TRBD2,CAWSPAPLAGSAF,TGTGCCTGGAGTCCAGCCCCACTAGCGGGGTCGGCTTTT
-,TRBV5-1,TRBJ2-3,-,CASSWTASTDTQYF,TGCGCCAGCAGCTGGACCGCTAGCACAGATACGCAGTATTTT
-,TRBV7-9,TRBJ1-1,-,CASSLYGGDGEAFF,TGTGCCAGCAGCTTATACGGGGGAGATGGTGAAGCTTTCTTT
-,TRBV2,TRBJ2-5,-,CASSTEGTQYF,TGTGCCAGCAGCACCGAGGGGACCCAGTACTTC
-,TRBV6-5,TRBJ2-2,-,CASSRLTGELFF,TGTGCCAGCAGCCGACTGACCGGGGAGCTGTTTTTT
-,TRBV25-1,TRBJ1-6,-,CASSSSRIGNSPLHF,TGTGCCAGCAGTTCCTCACGTATAGGTAATTCACCCCTCCACTTT
-,TRBV11-1,TRBJ2-6,TRBD2,CASSLRLAGSGANVLTF,TGTGCCAGCAGCTTAAGGCTAGCGGGTTCTGGGGCCAACGTCCTGACTTTC
-,TRBV5-1,TRBJ1-1,-,CASSPYGVANTEAFF,TGCGCCAGCAGCCCTTACGGGGTTGCAAACACTGAAGCTTTCTTT